A selection of T cell receptor beta chains follows, all from one sample in a study of CD8+CD57+ T cells in acquired aplastic anemia. MiXCR was run by TCRdb on the reads, yielding one entry per CDR3 protein. The sample carries 300,000 or so distinct CDR3 sequences, 45% to 65% recorded once. Sequencing was carried out using sorted CD4+, CD8+, or CD8+CD57+ T cells (not recorded which) from PBMCs. The source of these receptors is a human donor with aplastic anemia. Both conserved end residues are part of each CDR3. A D gene is named only where the DNA matches it firmly. Not every row has a clone size; where given, it reads once, few, many or a size class.

D gene,J gene,clone size,V gene,CDR3 DNA,CDR3 protein
TRBD2,TRBJ2-5,once,TRBV20-1,TGCAGTGCGGGAGCGGGGGGAGGAGAGACCCAGTACTTC,CSAGAGGGETQYF
.,TRBJ1-4,.,TRBV5-1,TGCGCCAGCAGCTTGCCGACAGGATCAACTAATGAAAAACTGTTTTTT,CASSLPTGSTNEKLFF
.,TRBJ1-1,.,TRBV9,TGTGCCAGCAGCCCTGGGACGGGGGACGCTGAAGCTTTCTTT,CASSPGTGDAEAFF
.,TRBJ1-5,few,TRBV10-2,TGCGCCAGCAGTGAGTCCGCCGGTCATCAGCCCCAGCATTTT,CASSESAGHQPQHF
TRBD1,TRBJ1-2,.,TRBV11-2,TGTGCCAGCAGCTTGGCCCCCAGGACAGGGGATCACGGCTACACCTTC,CASSLAPRTGDHGYTF
.,TRBJ2-7,many,TRBV7-3,TGTGCCAGCAGCTTAGGACCGAACTACGAGCAGTACTTC,CASSLGPNYEQYF
.,TRBJ2-1,.,TRBV9,TGTGCCAGCAGCCTGGCTAACTACAATGAGCAGTTCTTC,CASSLANYNEQFF
.,TRBJ2-1,.,TRBV7-9,TGTGCCGGCAGCTATCCCAAAAGCTCCTACAATGAGCAGTTCTTC,CAGSYPKSSYNEQFF
.,TRBJ2-3,.,TRBV7-3,TGTGCCAGCAGCTGGGGCAGCCGACGCACAGATACGCAGTATTTT,CASSWGSRRTDTQYF
TRBD2,TRBJ2-7,.,TRBV20-1,TGCAGTGCTAAAAGACTAGCGGGAGGGAACGAGCAGTACTTC,CSAKRLAGGNEQYF
TRBD1,TRBJ2-5,.,TRBV19,TGTGCCAGTGCCGCGGGACAGGGGCTTCAAGAGACCCAGTACTTC,CASAAGQGLQETQYF
.,TRBJ1-1,many,TRBV19,TGTGCCAGTACCCCCGGGGCATGGACTGAAGCTTTCTTT,CASTPGAWTEAFF
.,TRBJ1-1,.,TRBV7-9,TGTGCCAGCAGCTTAGCTGCCCGGACAGCTTTCTTT,CASSLAARTAFF
TRBD1,TRBJ1-6,.,TRBV20-1,TGCAGTGCGAACAGGGACAGCTCCTATAATTCACCCCTCCACTTT,CSANRDSSYNSPLHF
.,TRBJ1-1,.,TRBV5-4,TGTGCCAGCAGCTTTTCAGGCGTGGAAGCTTTCTTT,CASSFSGVEAFF
TRBD2,TRBJ2-1,.,TRBV24-1,TGTGCCACCAGTGAACACAAAGCGGGAGCACGCTTGAATGAGCAGTTCTTC,CATSEHKAGARLNEQFF
.,TRBJ1-5,many,TRBV7-6,TGTGCCAGCAGCTTAGAATCAGATAGCAATCAGCCCCAGCATTTT,CASSLESDSNQPQHF
.,TRBJ2-3,.,TRBV25-1,TGTGCCAGCAGTGAATCGAGGGGACCCACAGATACGCAGTATTTT,CASSESRGPTDTQYF
.,TRBJ2-3,.,TRBV19,TGTGCCAGTAGTATGGGTGGGGGAACAGATACGCAGTATTTT,CASSMGGGTDTQYF
.,TRBJ2-7,.,TRBV29-1,TGCAGCGTGGGGACAAGGGCCTACGAGCAGTACTTC,CSVGTRAYEQYF
.,TRBJ2-7,.,TRBV9,TGTGCCAGCAGCGTGGCCGGGTCAGGGGACTACGAGCAGTACTTC,CASSVAGSGDYEQYF
TRBD1,TRBJ2-3,.,TRBV20-1,TGCAGTGCTAGAGATACAGGGGAAGATACGCAGTATTTT,CSARDTGEDTQYF
.,TRBJ2-7,many,TRBV6-5,TGTGCCAGCAGTTACTCGACAGGACCCACCCTATCCTACGAGCAGTACTTC,CASSYSTGPTLSYEQYF
.,TRBJ2-2,many,TRBV9,TGTGCCAGCAGCGCATTCCCTGTGGGGGCGAACACCGGGGAGCTGTTTTTT,CASSAFPVGANTGELFF
TRBD1,TRBJ2-5,.,TRBV5-1,TGCGCCAGCAGCTCCAGGGGGCGGGTGGAGACCCAGTACTTC,CASSSRGRVETQYF
.,TRBJ1-2,.,TRBV29-1,TGCAGCGTCCTAGGGGGGACCATCGGAGGCTATGGCTACACCTTC,CSVLGGTIGGYGYTF
.,TRBJ2-7,.,TRBV20-1,TGCAGTGGTGCAGGGGAATCCGAGCAGTACTTC,CSGAGESEQYF
.,TRBJ2-3,many,TRBV7-3,TGTGCCAGCAGCTTAGGGGGGGGCGTTAGCACAGATACGCAGTATTTT,CASSLGGGVSTDTQYF
TRBD2,TRBJ2-1,.,TRBV7-3,TGTGCCAGCAGCTCCGGACTAGCGGGAGGGGACAATGAGCAGTTCTTC,CASSSGLAGGDNEQFF
.,TRBJ1-1,many,TRBV11-2,TGTGCCAGCAGCTTAGCCGGACAGTTGAACACTGAAGCTTTCTTT,CASSLAGQLNTEAFF
TRBD1,TRBJ2-7,.,TRBV15,TGTGCCACCGGGACAGGGCGCTACGAGCAGTACTTC,CATGTGRYEQYF
.,TRBJ2-7,many,TRBV7-8,TGTGCCAGCAGCTTAAAGTACGAGCAGTACTTC,CASSLKYEQYF
TRBD1,TRBJ1-2,many,TRBV2,TGTGCCAGCAGTGATCAGGGGGCCCCACTTTCCTACACCTTC,CASSDQGAPLSYTF
.,TRBJ2-7,.,TRBV6-5,TGTGCCAGCGGGGGGTCAGAACCCTACGAGCAGTACTTC,CASGGSEPYEQYF
.,TRBJ2-7,.,TRBV19,TGTGCCTCAAAGGGAGTAACCTCCTACGAGCAGTACTTC,CASKGVTSYEQYF
.,TRBJ2-3,.,TRBV7-2,TGTGCCAGCAGCTGGGGGAGGGGGCCCCCAGATACGCAGTATTTT,CASSWGRGPPDTQYF
TRBD1,TRBJ2-5,.,TRBV20-1,TGCAGTAGGCCGGGACAGGGCACCAGGCTGATTTCGACCCAGTACTTC,CSRPGQGTRLISTQYF
TRBD2,TRBJ2-1,.,TRBV2,TGTGCCAGCATGCGGGGGAGTAACGATGAGCAGTTCTTC,CASMRGSNDEQFF
TRBD2,TRBJ2-5,once,TRBV10-3,TGTGCCATCAGTGAGGGGGCGGGAGGGCCCGCAAAAGAGACCCAGTACTTC,CAISEGAGGPAKETQYF
.,TRBJ2-6,few,TRBV15,TGTGCCACCAGCAGAGGCGATACGTCTGGGGCCAACGTCCTGACTTTC,CATSRGDTSGANVLTF
TRBD1,TRBJ1-1,many,TRBV19,TGTGCCAGTAGTATAGGAGGGGGCAACACTGAAGCTTTCTTT,CASSIGGGNTEAFF
.,TRBJ2-5,.,TRBV29-1,TGCAGCGTTGACCCGCAGGCTTCTGGAGAGACCCAGTACTTC,CSVDPQASGETQYF
.,TRBJ2-1,.,TRBV7-2,TGTGCCAGCAGCCGCCCGAGGGGTGAGCAGTTCTTC,CASSRPRGEQFF
.,TRBJ1-1,.,TRBV29-1,TGCAGCGTTGAAAACCACACTGAAGCTTTCTTT,CSVENHTEAFF